This T cell receptor (beta chain) was found in a study of cytomegalovirus exposure and HLA in healthy donors. The study's findings and limits: No immune exposure information besides CMV serostatus was available. Most of the TCR beta V segments (in an earlier analysis) were productive either about 87% or about 30% of the time. Usually a TCR sequence was rare, but some public TCRs were found in many donors.

Remarks on this clone: Its matching antigen is unknown.

PCR amplification relied on 60 Vbeta primers (plus 13 Jbeta primers). Original methodology: In a later analysis, around 11 million of 75 million to 85 million unique beta chains occurred in at least two donors. Produced via immunoSEQ multiplex PCR; TCRdb's table is partial and in-frame only. D and trimming come from the DNA, and the V and J calls and clone size come from that table. Of about 160,000 clones listed, under 90% are singletons. Germline V gene lookup returns CDR1 MNHEY and CDR2 SMNVEV (reference sequence). Trimming removed 5 bases from V and 3 bases from J; junction bases left unmatched: 7. There are 14 residues in the CDR3.

The source material was PBMCs. V gene TRBV27 combines with J gene TRBJ2-7; TRBD2 aligns across 7 bases. The sequence derives from a man aged 30 to 39 in good health and CMV-seronegative. The CDR3 DNA follows: TGTGCCAGCAGTACCGGACTAGTGCTCTACGAGCAGTACTTC. Encoded protein: CASSTGLVLYEQYF.